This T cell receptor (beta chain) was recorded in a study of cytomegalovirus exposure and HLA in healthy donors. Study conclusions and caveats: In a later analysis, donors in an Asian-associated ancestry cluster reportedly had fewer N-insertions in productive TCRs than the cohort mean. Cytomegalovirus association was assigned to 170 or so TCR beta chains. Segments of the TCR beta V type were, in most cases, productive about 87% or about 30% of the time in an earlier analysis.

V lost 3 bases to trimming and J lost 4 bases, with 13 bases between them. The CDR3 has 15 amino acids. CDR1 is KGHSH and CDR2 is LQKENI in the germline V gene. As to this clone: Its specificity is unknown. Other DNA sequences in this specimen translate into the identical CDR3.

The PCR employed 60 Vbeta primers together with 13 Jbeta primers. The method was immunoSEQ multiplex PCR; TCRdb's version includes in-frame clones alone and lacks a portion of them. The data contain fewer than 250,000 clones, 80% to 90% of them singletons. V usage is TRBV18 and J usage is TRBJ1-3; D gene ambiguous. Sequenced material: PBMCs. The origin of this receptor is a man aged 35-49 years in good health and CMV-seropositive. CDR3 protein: CASSPNRGLGNTIYF. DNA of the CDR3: TGTGCCAGCTCACCTAACAGAGGACTAGGAAACACCATATATTTT.